The rows below give T cell receptor beta chains drawn from one sample of a study of T cell repertoires in cytomegalovirus infection. These receptors lack a known antigen. TCRdb reprocessed the reads with MiXCR, giving one entry per CDR3 protein. The sample contains fewer than 130,000 distinct CDR3 sequences, less than 55% of which appear only once. This specimen was CD8+ T cells from cultured PBMCs, taken from culture after CMV antigen stimulation. The receptors shown here come from a human donor in good health (CMV status not recorded). Some clones in this sample may be carry-over from other donors' samples. The CDR3 runs from the conserved cysteine through the conserved F or W. The order of the fields is CDR3 protein, CDR3 DNA, V gene, clone size, J gene, D gene. The D gene is left open where the match is weak. A clone size is listed for some rows: how often the clone was seen (once, few, many), or a class if it is expanded.

CASKGIYSNQPQHF	TGTGCCAGCAAAGGGATCTATAGCAATCAGCCCCAGCATTTT	TRBV27	few	TRBJ1-5	NA
CAISDPNRAPYNEQFF	TGTGCCATCAGTGACCCGAACAGGGCACCCTACAATGAGCAGTTCTTC	TRBV10-3	NA	TRBJ2-1	NA
CASSSGTQLTGELFF	TGTGCCAGCAGTTCCGGGACACAGCTCACCGGGGAGCTGTTTTTT	TRBV28	few	TRBJ2-2	NA
CASSLGDLGTQETQYF	TGTGCCAGCAGCTTAGGGGACCTTGGGACTCAAGAGACCCAGTACTTC	TRBV7-6	NA	TRBJ2-5	NA
CASSVAGGFPDTQYF	TGTGCCAGCAGCGTAGCTGGTGGGTTCCCAGATACGCAGTATTTT	TRBV9	NA	TRBJ2-3	NA
CASSSPGTGGEKLFF	TGTGCCAGCAGTAGCCCCGGGACAGGGGGTGAAAAACTGTTTTTT	TRBV7-6	NA	TRBJ1-4	TRBD1
CASSPREGTAFF	TGTGCCAGTAGTCCGCGGGAGGGTACGGCTTTCTTT	TRBV19	NA	TRBJ1-1	NA
CASSLGDRGAEAFF	TGCGCCAGCAGCTTGGGCGACAGGGGGGCTGAAGCTTTCTTT	TRBV5-1	NA	TRBJ1-1	TRBD1
CASSMPGQGYNEQFF	TGTGCCAGCAGTATGCCGGGACAGGGATACAATGAGCAGTTCTTC	TRBV12-3/TRBV12-4	NA	TRBJ2-1	TRBD1
CASSWGPRETQYF	TGTGCCAGCAGCTGGGGCCCGAGAGAGACCCAGTACTTC	TRBV5-4	NA	TRBJ2-5	NA
CASSHPGTVNTEAFF	TGCGCCAGCAGCCACCCTGGGACGGTTAACACTGAAGCTTTCTTT	TRBV4-1	once	TRBJ1-1	NA
CASSGSDRGHGYTF	TGTGCCAGCAGTGGAAGTGACAGGGGGCACGGCTACACCTTC	TRBV2	NA	TRBJ1-2	TRBD1
CASSLDPPPSYNEQFF	TGTGCCAGCAGCTTAGATCCCCCTCCGTCCTACAATGAGCAGTTCTTC	TRBV11-2	NA	TRBJ2-1	NA
CASSLAGQGTYNEQFF	TGTGCCAGCAGTTTGGCGGGACAGGGTACCTACAATGAGCAGTTCTTC	TRBV13	few	TRBJ2-1	TRBD1
CASSLRGGGTDTQYF	TGTGCCAGCAGTTTACGGGGGGGCGGCACAGATACGCAGTATTTT	TRBV28	NA	TRBJ2-3	TRBD2
CASSSSSGHEQYF	TGTGCCAGCAGCTCCAGTTCGGGGCACGAGCAGTACTTC	TRBV11-2	NA	TRBJ2-7	NA
CASSDPRDRVRNTDTQYF	TGTGCCAGCAGTGATCCCCGGGACAGGGTTAGGAACACAGATACGCAGTATTTT	TRBV6-1	NA	TRBJ2-3	TRBD1
CASSYSNGRDTQYF	TGTGCCAGCAGTTACTCGAATGGGCGCGATACGCAGTATTTT	TRBV6-5	NA	TRBJ2-3	NA
CASSFGGFDTEAFF	TGTGCCAGCAGTTTCGGGGGGTTCGACACTGAAGCTTTCTTT	TRBV12-3/TRBV12-4	NA	TRBJ1-1	NA
CASSLPGGASYNEQFF	TGTGCCAGCAGTTTACCGGGTGGGGCATCCTACAATGAGCAGTTCTTC	TRBV11-2	few	TRBJ2-1	NA
CASSRKSGGTGGEKLFF	TGTGCCAGCAGCCGGAAGTCAGGAGGGACAGGGGGCGAAAAACTGTTTTTT	TRBV14	few	TRBJ1-4	TRBD1
CASSPGPGETQYF	TGTGCCAGCAGCCCTGGGCCGGGAGAGACCCAGTACTTC	TRBV7-8	NA	TRBJ2-5	NA
CSANNPGTAYEQYF	TGCAGTGCTAATAATCCAGGGACGGCCTACGAGCAGTACTTC	TRBV20-1	few	TRBJ2-7	NA
CSAYRGVNEKLFF	TGCAGTGCCTACAGGGGAGTTAATGAAAAACTGTTTTTT	TRBV20-1	NA	TRBJ1-4	TRBD1
CASSKIGKTQYF	TGTGCCAGCAGTAAGATCGGGAAGACCCAGTACTTC	TRBV11-1	NA	TRBJ2-5	NA
CASSPVSQGSYEQYF	TGTGCCAGCAGCCCGGTGAGCCAAGGATCCTACGAGCAGTACTTC	TRBV7-6	NA	TRBJ2-7	NA
CASSFLIKRGAGELFF	TGTGCCAGCAGTTTCTTAATCAAGCGGGGGGCCGGGGAGCTGTTTTTT	TRBV28	few	TRBJ2-2	TRBD2
CASSLKRGLYNEQFF	TGTGCCAGCAGCCTCAAAAGGGGCCTCTACAATGAGCAGTTCTTC	TRBV7-9	few	TRBJ2-1	NA
CASSFPGLAGAYQETQYF	TGTGCCAGCAGCTTTCCTGGACTAGCGGGGGCGTACCAAGAGACCCAGTACTTC	TRBV28	NA	TRBJ2-5	TRBD2
CASSHYTGKSYEQYF	TGTGCCAGCAGTCACTATACAGGGAAATCCTACGAGCAGTACTTC	TRBV27	NA	TRBJ2-7	NA